This note documents a single T cell receptor beta chain sequence. TCRdb's table, derived via immunoSEQ multiplex PCR, lists solely in-frame clones and lacks some. The sample records roughly 300,000 clones, about 90% being singletons. This specimen belongs to a study of cytomegalovirus exposure and HLA in healthy donors. Germline CDR1 is SGHVS and CDR2 is FQNEAQ. V shed 5 bases and J shed 3 bases, with 17 bases lying between them. The CDR3 consists of 16 residues. Sequencing used PBMCs. This TCR came from a woman in her twenties or thirties in good health and CMV-seropositive. This chain connects TRBV7-8 to TRBJ1-5, with D tentatively TRBD1 (6 bases). The CDR3, as DNA: TGTGCCAGCAGCCCAGAGTGGGACACCCCCAATCAGCCCCAGCATTTT. It translates to CASSPEWDTPNQPQHF.